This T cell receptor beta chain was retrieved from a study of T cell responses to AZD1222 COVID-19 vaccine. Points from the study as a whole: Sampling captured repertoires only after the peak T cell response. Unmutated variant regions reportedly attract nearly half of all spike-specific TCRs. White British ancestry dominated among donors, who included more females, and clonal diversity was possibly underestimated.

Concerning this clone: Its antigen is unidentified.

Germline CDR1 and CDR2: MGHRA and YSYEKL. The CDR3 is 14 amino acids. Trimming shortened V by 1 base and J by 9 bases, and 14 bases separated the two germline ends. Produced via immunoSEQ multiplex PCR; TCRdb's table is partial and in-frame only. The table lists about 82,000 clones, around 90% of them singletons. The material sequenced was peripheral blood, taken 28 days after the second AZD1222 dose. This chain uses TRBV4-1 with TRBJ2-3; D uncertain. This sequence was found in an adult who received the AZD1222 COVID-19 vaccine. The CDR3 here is CASSQGPQPGTQYF. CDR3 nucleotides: TGCGCCAGCAGCCAAGGACCCCAACCCGGAACGCAGTATTTT.